This record covers a single TCR beta chain. Its antigen remains unidentified. This sample was taken from a study of T cell responses to AZD1222 COVID-19 vaccine. This CDR3 contains 19 residues. Germline V lookup: CDR1 SGDLS, CDR2 YYNGEE. V shed 3 bases, J shed 5 bases, and the junction held 15 bases outside the gene matches. Overall study results and limits: White British donors predominated, females outnumbered males, and clonal diversity was possibly underestimated. AZD1222 recipients seropositive at baseline numbered only 6 or 7.

Generated by immunoSEQ multiplex PCR, the TCRdb table keeps only in-frame clones and is missing some. The sample yields about 120,000 clones, about nine tenths seen once. This clonotype originated in an adult who received the MenACWY meningococcal vaccine as a control. Here the sequenced sample was peripheral blood, taken 28 days after the second dose of the MenACWY control vaccine. This chain joins TRBV9 and TRBJ1-5, with 12 positions matching TRBD1. The chain's CDR3 is CASSADPHGTGGLDQPQHF. The CDR3 DNA follows: TGTGCCAGCAGCGCCGACCCCCACGGGACAGGGGGCTTGGATCAGCCCCAGCATTTT. The variable domain in full, with the rest retrieved from reference TRBV9 and TRBJ1-5, is DSGVTQTPKHLITATGQRVTLRCSPRSGDLSVYWYQQSLDQGLQFLIQYYNGEERAKGNILERFSAQQFPDLHSELNLSSLELGDSALYFCASSADPHGTGGLDQPQHFGDGTRLSIL.